A selection of T cell receptor beta chains follows, all from one sample in a study of T cells in Graves' hyperthyroidism and ophthalmopathy. TCRdb itself ran the multiplex PCR reads through MiXCR, one entry per CDR3 protein. This table has 600,000 or so distinct CDR3 sequences, approximately 14% appearing once. The sample was blood. These receptors were taken from a woman younger than 30 with Graves' ophthalmopathy. Both conserved end residues are part of each CDR3. D genes are given only for firm matches. Not all rows give a size; the values are once, few, many and, for expanded clones, a class.

abundance	v_gene	d_gene	j_gene	CDR3aa	CDR3nt
-	TRBV4-1	-	TRBJ1-2	CASSQGQVGYGYTF	TGCGCCAGCAGCCAAGGACAGGTTGGCTATGGCTACACCTTC
few	TRBV19	-	TRBJ2-1	CASRKNYRDEQFF	TGTGCCAGTAGGAAAAACTACAGGGATGAGCAGTTCTTC
-	TRBV13	TRBD1	TRBJ2-7	CASSPRRTGDGREEQYF	TGTGCCAGCAGCCCCCGCCGGACAGGGGACGGTCGGGAGGAGCAGTACTTC
many	TRBV6-1	-	TRBJ2-3	CASSDLADTQYF	TGTGCCAGCAGTGACCTGGCAGATACGCAGTATTTT
many	TRBV27	TRBD2	TRBJ2-7	CASSKRTSDTYEQYF	TGTGCCAGCAGTAAACGGACTAGCGATACCTACGAGCAGTACTTC
many	TRBV11-1	-	TRBJ2-1	CASSFSERPYNEQFF	TGTGCCAGCAGCTTTAGTGAGCGGCCCTACAATGAGCAGTTCTTC
-	TRBV27	-	TRBJ2-4	CASATLVSTDSLAKNIQYF	TGTGCCAGCGCCACCTTGGTGAGCACGGACTCATTAGCCAAAAACATTCAGTACTTC
many	TRBV30	-	TRBJ1-2	CAWSVTGQPYGYTF	TGTGCCTGGAGTGTAACGGGACAACCTTATGGCTACACCTTC
many	TRBV6-5	TRBD1	TRBJ1-1	CASSYSGQGNTEAFF	TGTGCCAGCAGTTACTCTGGACAGGGTAACACTGAAGCTTTCTTT
many	TRBV7-9	-	TRBJ2-3	CASSLATFDTQYF	TGTGCCAGCAGCTTAGCAACGTTCGATACGCAGTATTTT
-	TRBV7-9	TRBD1	TRBJ2-5	CASSPSRDRVPDF	TGTGCCAGCAGCCCGTCCCGGGACAGGGTCCCGGACTTC
many	TRBV30	-	TRBJ1-1	CAWSIAAGTEAFF	TGTGCCTGGAGCATCGCCGCTGGGACTGAAGCTTTCTTT
-	TRBV6-1	TRBD2	TRBJ2-1	CASSITSGSYNEQFF	TGTGCCAGCAGTATCACTAGCGGGAGTTACAATGAGCAGTTCTTC
many	TRBV5-1	-	TRBJ2-1	CASSYGGLSSYNEQFF	TGCGCCAGCAGTTATGGCGGACTTAGCTCCTACAATGAGCAGTTCTTC
-	TRBV9	-	TRBJ2-1	CASSAYRASYNEQFF	TGTGCCAGCAGCGCCTACAGGGCCTCCTACAATGAGCAGTTCTTC
many	TRBV28	TRBD1	TRBJ1-2	CASSPDRGRIYGYTF	TGTGCCAGCAGTCCGGACAGGGGGAGGATCTATGGCTACACCTTC
many	TRBV12-3/TRBV12-4	TRBD2	TRBJ2-4	CASRSVGGKNIQYF	TGTGCCAGCAGGTCGGTGGGAGGGAAAAACATTCAGTACTTC
many	TRBV2	-	TRBJ2-7	CASRLTELYEQYF	TGTGCCAGCAGATTGACAGAACTCTACGAGCAGTACTTC
many	TRBV4-3	-	TRBJ2-7	CASSQEEGAYEQYF	TGCGCCAGCAGCCAAGAGGAGGGGGCCTACGAGCAGTACTTC
few	TRBV4-2	-	TRBJ2-5	CASSHPLGKVGRETQYF	TGTGCCAGCAGCCATCCCCTCGGGAAGGTTGGGAGAGAGACCCAGTACTTC
many	TRBV27	-	TRBJ2-5	CASSLDLGETQYF	TGTGCCAGCAGTTTGGACCTGGGGGAGACCCAGTACTTC
few	TRBV9	-	TRBJ1-3	CASSEPGISGNTIYF	TGTGCCAGCAGCGAGCCCGGGATCTCTGGAAACACCATATATTTT
-	TRBV11-2	-	TRBJ2-2	CASSLGRQGRTGELFF	TGTGCCAGCAGCTTAGGGAGGCAGGGCCGAACCGGGGAGCTGTTTTTT
many	TRBV9	TRBD2	TRBJ2-1	CASSVERTSSYNEQFF	TGTGCCAGCAGCGTAGAGAGGACTAGCTCCTACAATGAGCAGTTCTTC
many	TRBV2	-	TRBJ1-1	CASSVVENTEAFF	TGTGCCAGCAGTGTAGTTGAGAACACTGAAGCTTTCTTT
many	TRBV7-2	-	TRBJ2-2	CASSRRVTTGGELFF	TGTGCCAGCAGCCGCCGGGTTACGACGGGCGGGGAGCTGTTTTTT
many	TRBV12-3/TRBV12-4	TRBD1	TRBJ2-2	CASRSTGGADTGELFF	TGTGCCAGCAGGTCGACAGGGGGCGCGGACACCGGGGAGCTGTTTTTT
many	TRBV29-1	-	TRBJ2-1	CSVWTENNEQFF	TGCAGCGTCTGGACTGAAAACAATGAGCAGTTCTTC
many	TRBV11-2	TRBD1	TRBJ1-2	CASSSIQGGDYGYTF	TGTGCCAGCAGCTCCATACAGGGGGGCGACTATGGCTACACCTTC
many	TRBV6-1	-	TRBJ2-7	CASSRHVQKAYEQYF	TGTGCCAGCAGCCGCCACGTCCAGAAGGCCTACGAGCAGTACTTC
many	TRBV11-2	-	TRBJ1-2	CASSFENYGYTF	TGTGCCAGCAGCTTTGAAAACTATGGCTACACCTTC
many	TRBV12-3/TRBV12-4	-	TRBJ2-7	CASSSLGRRLNEQYF	TGTGCCAGCAGTAGCTTGGGACGGAGGCTGAACGAGCAGTACTTC
few	TRBV6-5	TRBD1	TRBJ2-7	CASSYGDRRGYEQYF	TGTGCCAGCAGTTACGGGGACAGGAGGGGCTACGAGCAGTACTTC
many	TRBV7-3	TRBD1	TRBJ2-2	CASSLNPLDRVITGELFF	TGTGCCAGCAGCTTAAACCCTTTAGACAGGGTAATCACCGGGGAGCTGTTTTTT
many	TRBV7-2	-	TRBJ2-1	CASSLGDGIAGGNEQFF	TGTGCCAGCAGCTTAGGAGATGGGATCGCAGGCGGGAATGAGCAGTTCTTC
many	TRBV27	-	TRBJ2-3	CASAKNEILGTDTQYF	TGTGCCAGCGCTAAGAACGAAATTCTAGGCACAGATACGCAGTATTTT
many	TRBV12-3/TRBV12-4	-	TRBJ2-5	CASSLEGGRKETQYF	TGTGCCAGCAGTTTAGAGGGGGGGCGGAAGGAGACCCAGTACTTC
-	TRBV2	TRBD1	TRBJ1-4	CASSGQGAEKLFF	TGTGCCAGCAGTGGCCAGGGGGCGGAAAAACTGTTTTTT
-	TRBV18	TRBD1	TRBJ1-2	CASSPLTGGYGYGYTF	TGTGCCAGCTCACCACTGACAGGGGGGTATGGCTATGGCTACACCTTC
many	TRBV20-1	-	TRBJ2-7	CSARGGGMSYEQYF	TGCAGTGCTAGAGGTGGAGGGATGTCCTACGAGCAGTACTTC
many	TRBV16	-	TRBJ2-7	CASSPQGVNYEQYF	TGTGCCAGCAGCCCTCAGGGTGTAAACTACGAGCAGTACTTC
many	TRBV2	-	TRBJ2-1	CASSEAGETRSYNEQFF	TGTGCCAGCAGTGAAGCCGGGGAGACTCGCTCCTACAATGAGCAGTTCTTC
few	TRBV5-6	TRBD2	TRBJ2-3	CASSPLLTSGRVAGTDTQYF	TGTGCCAGCAGCCCCCTTCTGACTAGCGGGAGGGTCGCTGGCACAGATACGCAGTATTTT